Below, one TCR beta chain is given with its context. This record comes from a study of T cell changes during pregnancy in multiple sclerosis. Some clones are missing from TCRdb's copy, which holds only in-frame ones; the method was immunoSEQ multiplex PCR. The data hold approximately 110,000 clones, with 90% to 95% observed a single time. V lost 8 bases, J lost 4 bases, and 15 bases lay in between. CDR3 length: 14 residues. Germline V CDR1 and CDR2: MNHNS, SASEGT. J is TRBJ1-5 and V is TRBV6-1; D might be TRBD1 (5 bases). The source was peripheral blood, collected after pregnancy. The source of this sequence is a female donor with multiple sclerosis, enrolled in a pregnancy study. The CDR3: CASAVPGFNQPQHF. CDR3 bases: TGTGCCAGCGCGGTTCCAGGGTTTAATCAGCCCCAGCATTTT.